This TCR beta chain was identified in a study of beta chain features in type 1 diabetes. All of the isolated RNA was reverse transcribed, so expressed TCRB transcripts were sequenced. Assay used: immunoSEQ multiplex PCR; TCRdb lists only in-frame clones, some missing. The sample includes under 400,000 clones, around a fifth of them seen just once. V shed 4 bases and J 5 bases; nucleotides not matched to a gene: 10. Germline V gene lookup returns CDR1 SNHLY and CDR2 FYNNEI. CDR3 length: 15 residues. Broader study findings: Type 1 diabetes patients had TCRB CDR3s that were shorter (moderately but significantly so) in all four CD4+ subsets. It was possible that PCR favored shorter templates, equally so in patients and controls.

Sorting produced populations that all topped 95% purity. This clone was seen a handful of times. Its target is not known. The sequence derives from a woman in her late teens or twenties in good health. V is TRBV2 and J is TRBJ2-5, with TRBD2 matching over 7 bases. Sequenced material: naive CD4+ T cells from blood. This CDR3 reads CASSGNGRNGETQYF. The CDR3 region has the DNA TGTGCCAGCAGTGGGAACGGGAGGAACGGGGAGACCCAGTACTTC.